Sequencing of this T cell receptor beta chain was carried out in a study of blood T cell repertoires in COVID-19. Produced via immunoSEQ multiplex PCR; TCRdb's table is partial and in-frame only. This table has around 380,000 clones, approximately 77% appearing once. The receptor comes from a human donor with acute or convalescent COVID-19. The donor label of this sample is uncertain. Sequencing used peripheral blood.

CDR3 bases: TGTGCCACCGGGGGGACACCCACTAGGGAAAAACTGTTTTTT. Protein sequence: CATGGTPTREKLFF. V and J are TRBV6-5 and TRBJ1-4; possibly TRBD1 for D (6 bases). Trimming took off 10 bases at V and 8 bases at J, with 20 bases between the two ends. Germline values: CDR1 MNHEY, CDR2 SVGAGI. This CDR3 is built from 14 residues.